A single TCR beta chain is shown here with its context. The antigen remains unidentified. This entry belongs to a study of blood T cells in healthy people across ages. A sample-barcoded 5' primer and a J-beta primer mix were used in a second PCR of roughly 7 to 12 cycles. TCRdb reprocessed the 5' RACE reads with MiXCR, giving one entry per CDR3 protein. Of 650,000 to 900,000 distinct CDR3 sequences detected, 62% appear once; the ten largest clones hold about a quarter. Regarding the study as a whole: There was a strong correlation between TCR beta diversity and naive T cell percentage.

The receptor was derived from a man aged 25-40 years in good health. The sample was blood.

CDR3 sequence: CASSLGRVVTEAFF. The CDR3 DNA reads TGTGCCAGCAGTCTCGGACGGGTAGTCACTGAAGCTTTCTTT. The chain combines TRBV6-2 or TRBV6-3 with TRBJ1-1; D remains unclear. Germline V gene sequence: CDR1 MNHEY, CDR2 SVGEGT. The V and J ends lost 5 bases and 4 bases respectively, with 14 bases between them. CDR3 length: 14 residues.